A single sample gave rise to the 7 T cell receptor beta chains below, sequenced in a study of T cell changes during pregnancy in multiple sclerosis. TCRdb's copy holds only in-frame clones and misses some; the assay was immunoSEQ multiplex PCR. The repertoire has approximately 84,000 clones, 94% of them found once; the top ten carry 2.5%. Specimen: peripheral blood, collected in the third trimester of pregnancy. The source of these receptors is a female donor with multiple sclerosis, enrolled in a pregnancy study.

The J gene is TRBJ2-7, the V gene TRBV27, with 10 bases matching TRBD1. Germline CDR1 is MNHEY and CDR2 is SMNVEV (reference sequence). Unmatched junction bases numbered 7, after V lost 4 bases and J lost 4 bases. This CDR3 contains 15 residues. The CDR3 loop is CASSWGQGSVYEQYF. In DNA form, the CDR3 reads TGTGCCAGCAGTTGGGGACAGGGGTCGGTATACGAGCAGTACTTC.

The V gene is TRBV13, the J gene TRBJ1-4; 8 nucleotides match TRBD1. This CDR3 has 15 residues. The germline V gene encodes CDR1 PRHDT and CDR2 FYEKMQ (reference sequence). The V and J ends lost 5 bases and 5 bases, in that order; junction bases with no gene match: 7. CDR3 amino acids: CASSIGQGVNEKLFF. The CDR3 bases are TGTGCCAGCAGCATCGGACAGGGCGTAAATGAAAAACTGTTTTTT.

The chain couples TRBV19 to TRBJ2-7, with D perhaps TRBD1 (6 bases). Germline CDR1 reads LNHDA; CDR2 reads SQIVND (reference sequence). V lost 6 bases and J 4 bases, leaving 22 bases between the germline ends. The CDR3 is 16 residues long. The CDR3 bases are TGTGCCAGTAGGGACACAGGGAGCTCCCGTTTATACGAGCAGTACTTC. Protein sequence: CASRDTGSSRLYEQYF.

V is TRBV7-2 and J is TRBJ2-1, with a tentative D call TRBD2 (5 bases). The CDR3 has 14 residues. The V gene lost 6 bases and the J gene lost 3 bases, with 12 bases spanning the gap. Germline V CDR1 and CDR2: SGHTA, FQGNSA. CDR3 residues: CASSSDSLYNEQFF. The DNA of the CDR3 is TGTGCCAGCAGTTCGGACTCTCTCTACAATGAGCAGTTCTTC. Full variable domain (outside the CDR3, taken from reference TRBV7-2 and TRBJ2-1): GAGVSQSPSNKVTEKGKDVELRCDPISGHTALYWYRQSLGQGLEFLIYFQGNSAPDKSGLPSDRFSAERTGGSVSTLTIQRTQQEDSAVYLCASSSDSLYNEQFFGPGTRLTVL.

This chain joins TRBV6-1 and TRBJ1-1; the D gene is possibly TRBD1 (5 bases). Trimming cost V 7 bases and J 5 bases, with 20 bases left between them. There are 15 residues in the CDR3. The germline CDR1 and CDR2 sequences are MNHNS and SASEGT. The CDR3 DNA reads TGTGCCAGCAAACTCAGTCGGGCGGGGGAAACTGAAGCTTTCTTT. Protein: CASKLSRAGETEAFF.

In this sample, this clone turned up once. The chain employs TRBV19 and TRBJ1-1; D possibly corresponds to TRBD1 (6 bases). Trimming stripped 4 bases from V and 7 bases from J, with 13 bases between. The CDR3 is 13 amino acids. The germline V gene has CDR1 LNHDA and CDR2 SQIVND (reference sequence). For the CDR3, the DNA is TGTGCCAGTAGTACCTATCAGGGGAATGAAGCTTTCTTT. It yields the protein CASSTYQGNEAFF. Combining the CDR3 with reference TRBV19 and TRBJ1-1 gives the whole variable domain DGGITQSPKYLFRKEGQNVTLSCEQNLNHDAMYWYRQDPGQGLRLIYYSQIVNDFQKGDIAEGYSVSREKKESFPLTVTSAQKNPTAFYLCASSTYQGNEAFFGQGTRLTVV.

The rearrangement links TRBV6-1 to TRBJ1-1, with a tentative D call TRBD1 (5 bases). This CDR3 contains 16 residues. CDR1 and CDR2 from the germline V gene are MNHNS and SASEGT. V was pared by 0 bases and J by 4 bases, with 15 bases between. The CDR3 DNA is TGTGCCAGCAGTGAAGCACGCAGGGATCGTGGCACTGAAGCTTTCTTT. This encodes CASSEARRDRGTEAFF.